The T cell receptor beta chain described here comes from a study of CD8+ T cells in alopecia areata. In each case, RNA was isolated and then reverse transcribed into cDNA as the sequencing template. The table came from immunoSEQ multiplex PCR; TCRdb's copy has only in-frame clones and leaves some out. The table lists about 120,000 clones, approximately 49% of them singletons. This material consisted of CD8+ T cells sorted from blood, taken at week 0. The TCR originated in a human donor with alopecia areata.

The CDR3 DNA is TGCGCCAGCAGCTTGGCCGACAGGGTCCCATCCTACGAGCAGTACTTC. Its protein is CASSLADRVPSYEQYF. The chain carries TRBV5-1 and TRBJ2-7; 7 nucleotides align to TRBD1. The V segment lost 0 bases and the J segment 1 base; nucleotides outside the gene matches: 7. This CDR3 contains 16 residues. The germline gives CDR1 SGHRS, CDR2 YFSETQ. Using reference TRBV5-1 and TRBJ2-7 for the parts outside the CDR3, the full variable domain is KAGVTQTPRYLIKTRGQQVTLSCSPISGHRSVSWYQQTPGQGLQFLFEYFSETQRNKGNFPGRFSGRQFSNSRSEMNVSTLELGDSALYLCASSLADRVPSYEQYFGPGTRLTVT.